This is a list of T cell receptor beta chains from one sample in a study of T cells in Graves' hyperthyroidism and ophthalmopathy. TCRdb recomputed calls from the multiplex PCR reads with MiXCR, one row per CDR3 protein. Among 600,000 or so distinct CDR3 sequences listed, around 45% were seen once. The sample taken for sequencing was peripheral blood or thyroid tissue (not recorded which). Receptors originate from a woman between 18 and 29 years old with Graves' hyperthyroidism. Each CDR3 is given with its conserved first and last residue. A D gene is named only where the DNA matches it firmly. Clone size is stated in some rows and not others, as once, few, many or a class when expanded.

D,length,J,size,V,CDR3,DNA
.,15,TRBJ1-3,once,TRBV7-2,CASSLYPGLGNTIYF,TGTGCCAGCAGCTTATACCCAGGGTTGGGAAACACCATATATTTT
.,12,TRBJ2-5,many,TRBV7-9,CASSQTEETQYF,TGTGCCAGCAGCCAGACAGAAGAGACCCAGTACTTC
.,13,TRBJ2-7,.,TRBV4-3,CASSLEPYYEQYF,TGCGCCAGCAGCCTGGAGCCGTACTACGAGCAGTACTTC
.,15,TRBJ1-2,.,TRBV7-6,CASSLHPRSGYGYTF,TGTGCTAGCAGCCTCCATCCGAGAAGTGGGTATGGCTACACCTTC
TRBD2,15,TRBJ2-2,.,TRBV7-9,CASSSREKDTGELFF,TGTGCCAGCAGCTCGCGGGAGAAGGACACCGGGGAGCTGTTTTTT
.,15,TRBJ1-5,.,TRBV7-3,CASSDRVRGNQPQHF,TGTGCCAGCAGTGATAGGGTGAGGGGCAATCAGCCCCAGCATTTT
.,14,TRBJ1-1,.,TRBV29-1,CSARDRGGRTEAFF,TGCAGTGCTAGAGATCGGGGGGGAAGGACTGAAGCTTTCTTT
TRBD1,14,TRBJ2-7,once,TRBV19,CASSRTGAPSGKYF,TGTGCCAGTAGTAGGACAGGGGCCCCATCCGGGAAGTACTTC
.,11,TRBJ1-2,many,TRBV7-9,CASSQMGGYTF,TGTGCCAGCAGCCAGATGGGGGGCTACACCTTC
.,13,TRBJ1-2,few,TRBV12-3/TRBV12-4,CASSFRQGSGYTF,TGTGCCAGCAGTTTTCGCCAGGGAAGTGGCTACACCTTC
.,13,TRBJ1-2,.,TRBV7-9,CASSLTAGRGYTF,TGTGCCAGCAGCCTGACAGCCGGTCGTGGCTACACCTTC
.,14,TRBJ1-6,many,TRBV7-9,CASSRGGGNSPLHF,TGTGCCAGCAGCAGGGGCGGCGGGAATTCACCCCTCCACTTT
.,10,TRBJ2-7,.,TRBV7-8,CATMAGEQYF,TGTGCCACCATGGCGGGCGAGCAGTACTTC
TRBD2,16,TRBJ2-7,.,TRBV15,CATSRDRVAGPYEQYF,TGTGCCACCAGCAGAGATCGGGTAGCGGGACCCTACGAGCAGTACTTC
.,18,TRBJ1-2,.,TRBV7-3,CASSIYLCSVVGLSGYTF,.
.,16,TRBJ1-1,.,TRBV6-2/TRBV6-3,CASSYLPPQGKSEAFF,TGTGCCAGCAGTTACTTGCCTCCCCAGGGGAAGTCTGAAGCTTTCTTT
.,17,TRBJ1-5,.,TRBV2,CALSKESFGRDNQPQHF,TGTGCCTTGTCCAAAGAAAGCTTCGGCAGGGACAATCAGCCCCAGCATTTT
.,12,TRBJ1-2,.,TRBV29-1,CSVEEIWDKRTF,TGCAGCGTTGAAGAGATCTGGGACAAGAGAACCTTC
TRBD1,14,TRBJ1-5,few,TRBV7-2,CASSSTGANQPQHF,TGTGCCAGCAGCTCGACAGGGGCCAATCAGCCCCAGCATTTT
TRBD2,14,TRBJ2-2,.,TRBV7-9,CASSQGRGTGELFF,TGTGCCAGCAGCCAAGGGAGGGGAACCGGGGAGCTGTTTTTT
.,12,TRBJ1-2,.,TRBV29-1,CSVEDPNVGYTF,TGCAGCGTTGAGGACCCTAACGTGGGGTACACCTTC
.,17,TRBJ1-5,few,TRBV7-8,CASSFGRRGPNNQPQHF,TGTGCCAGCAGCTTTGGCAGGAGGGGCCCGAACAATCAGCCCCAGCATTTT